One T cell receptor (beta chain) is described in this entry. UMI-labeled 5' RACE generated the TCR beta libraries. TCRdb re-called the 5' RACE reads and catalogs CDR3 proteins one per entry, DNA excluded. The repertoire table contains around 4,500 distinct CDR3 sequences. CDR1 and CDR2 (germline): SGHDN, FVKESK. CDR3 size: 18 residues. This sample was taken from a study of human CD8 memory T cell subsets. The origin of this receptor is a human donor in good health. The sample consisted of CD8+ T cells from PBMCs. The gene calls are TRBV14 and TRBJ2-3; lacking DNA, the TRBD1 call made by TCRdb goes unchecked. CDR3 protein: CASSQDPLGQGAGDTQYF. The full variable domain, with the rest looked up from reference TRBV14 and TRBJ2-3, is EAGVTQFPSHSVIEKGQTVTLRCDPISGHDNLYWYRRVMGKEIKFLLHFVKESKQDESGMPNNRFLAERTGGTYSTLKVQPAELEDSGVYFCASSQDPLGQGAGDTQYFGPGTRLTVL.